This T cell receptor (beta chain) came from a study of control samples from healthy donors and cancer patients. Method: immunoSEQ multiplex PCR; TCRdb's copy keeps in-frame clones and lacks some. The sample has about 95,000 clones; approximately 90% are singletons. Trimming cost V 1 base and J 4 bases; bases outside gene matches: 5. The germline CDR1 and CDR2 sequences are LGHDT and YNNKEL (reference sequence). The CDR3 loop spans 15 amino acids. The chain joins TRBV3-1 (or the pseudogene TRBV3-2) to TRBJ1-1, with 8 bases identical to TRBD1. The source of this sequence is a woman in her 70s in good health. The sample consisted of blood. In DNA form, the CDR3 reads TGTGCCAGCAGCCAAGGTGACAGGGGAGGCACTGAAGCTTTCTTT. It is translated as CASSQGDRGGTEAFF.